Below, 26 T cell receptor beta chains from the same sample are listed, as sequenced in a study of control samples from healthy donors and cancer patients. Generated by immunoSEQ multiplex PCR, the TCRdb table keeps only in-frame clones and is missing some. In the table there are around 230,000 clones, roughly 94% of which are singletons. The sequenced material came from blood. These receptors were obtained from a man between 50 and 59 years old in good health.

The chain is built from TRBV5-8 and TRBJ1-2, with 10 bases identical to TRBD1. The V and J ends lost 4 bases and 4 bases, in that order; junction bases with no gene match: 7. Germline values: CDR1 SGHTS, CDR2 YDEGEE. The CDR3 is 15 residues long. The DNA for the CDR3 is TGTGCCAGCAGCCCGCCCGGGACAGGGGTCTATGGCTACACCTTC. Amino acids: CASSPPGTGVYGYTF. The full variable domain, in which reference TRBV5-8 and TRBJ1-2 provide the parts outside the CDR3, is EAGVTQSPTHLIKTRGQQATLRCSPISGHTSVYWYQQALGLGLQFLLWYDEGEERNRGNFPPRFSGRQFPNYSSELNVNALELEDSALYLCASSPPGTGVYGYTFGSGTRLTVV.

The chain recombines TRBV29-1 with TRBJ2-1; D ambiguous. This CDR3 has 13 residues. Per germline, CDR1 SQVTM and CDR2 ANQGSEA. Trimming stripped 4 bases from V and 3 bases from J, with 10 bases between. In DNA form, the CDR3 reads TGCAGCGTTGCGCGGCGGAGCTACAATGAGCAGTTCTTC. Protein sequence: CSVARRSYNEQFF.

The CDR3 DNA sequence: TGTGCCAGCAGCATAAGGGGGCAGACTGAAGCTTTCTTT. This sequence encodes CASSIRGQTEAFF. This chain joins TRBV7-2 and TRBJ1-1; 7 nucleotides line up with TRBD1. The CDR3 consists of 13 residues. Trimming removed 5 bases from V and 5 bases from J; junction bases left unmatched: 5. Per germline, CDR1 SGHTA and CDR2 FQGNSA.

This chain joins TRBV5-1 and TRBJ2-7; 7 bases agree with TRBD1. The junction had 7 bases not matched to a gene; V was cut back by 4 bases and J by 0 bases. The CDR3 has 15 amino acids. The germline CDR1 and CDR2 sequences are SGHRS and YFSETQ. The CDR3 DNA follows: TGCGCCAGCAGCGGAAAACAGGGGTCCTCCTACGAGCAGTACTTC. Its protein is CASSGKQGSSYEQYF.

The CDR3 reads CASGSREVGQPQHF. In nucleotides, the CDR3 is TGTGCCAGTGGATCGAGAGAGGTGGGTCAGCCCCAGCATTTT. The chain joins TRBV19 to TRBJ1-5; D uncertain. CDR1 and CDR2 (germline): LNHDA, SQIVND (reference sequence). V shed 8 bases and J shed 6 bases, with 17 bases lying between them. The CDR3 length is 14 residues.

Notes on this clone: Other DNA sequences in this specimen translate into the identical CDR3. The chain carries TRBV28 and TRBJ1-2; D not certain. Trimming took off 6 bases at V and 5 bases at J, with 10 bases between the two ends. The germline V gene encodes CDR1 MDHEN and CDR2 SYDVKM. This CDR3 has 12 amino acids. This chain's CDR3 is CASSPVGYGYTF. As DNA, the CDR3 is TGTGCCAGCAGCCCTGTCGGGTATGGCTACACCTTC.

V is TRBV6-5 and J is TRBJ1-2; 10 bases fit TRBD1. The germline V gene has CDR1 MNHEY and CDR2 SVGAGI. The CDR3 spans 14 residues. With V trimmed by 0 bases and J by 5 bases, 0 bases remained unmatched. The CDR3 nucleotides read TGTGCCAGCAGTTACTCGGACAGGGGGTATGGCTACACCTTC. It encodes CASSYSDRGYGYTF.

The chain couples TRBV6-6 to TRBJ1-1; a possible D gene is TRBD1 (6 bases). The ends were cut back, 5 bases at V and 1 base at J, with 17 bases in the middle. The CDR3 covers 16 residues. Per the germline V gene, CDR1 is MNHNY and CDR2 is SVGAGI (reference sequence). Here the CDR3 DNA reads TGTGCCAGCAGTAGGGTCAAGGGGGGCACGAACACTGAAGCTTTCTTT. Amino acid sequence: CASSRVKGGTNTEAFF.

A single count supports this clone. The chain uses TRBV10-3 and TRBJ1-2; D not resolved. Germline V gene sequence: CDR1 ENHRY, CDR2 SYGVKD. With 3 bases removed from V and 1 base from J, the gap between germline ends came to 12 bases. CDR3 length equals 15 residues. The CDR3 DNA sequence: TGTGCCATCAGTGACCTCGGGAAGAATAACTATGGCTACACCTTC. Protein sequence: CAISDLGKNNYGYTF.

As for this clone: Other DNA sequences in this sample translate to the same CDR3. This chain joins TRBV18 and TRBJ2-3, with D unresolved. CDR1 is KGHSH, CDR2 LQKENI, per germline. V was cut by 2 bases and J by 1 base, with 7 bases left in between. This CDR3 contains 14 residues. CDR3 loop: CASSPGAGTDTQYF. CDR3 nucleotides: TGTGCCAGCTCACCAGGCGCAGGCACAGATACGCAGTATTTT.

This rearrangement joins TRBV7-2 to TRBJ2-1; perhaps TRBD1 as D (6 bases). CDR1 is SGHTA and CDR2 is FQGNSA in the germline V gene. The CDR3 is 15 amino acids. The V end was cut by 5 bases, the J end by 3 bases, with 14 bases between. CDR3 DNA sequence: TGTGCCAGCAGCAGACAGGATTTTCTCTACAATGAGCAGTTCTTC. Its protein product is CASSRQDFLYNEQFF.

V is TRBV15 and J is TRBJ2-6; D is unresolved. Germline CDR1 reads LNHNV; CDR2 reads YYDKDF (reference sequence). The CDR3 loop spans 17 amino acids. Trimming removed 3 bases from V and 1 base from J, with 13 bases in between. The chain's CDR3 is CATSSDTRSSGANVLTF. In DNA, the CDR3 is TGTGCCACCAGCAGTGATACCCGATCGTCTGGGGCCAACGTCCTGACTTTC.

The J gene is TRBJ1-6, the V gene TRBV7-2; D unresolved. Trimming took 2 bases from V and 9 from J, leaving 8 bases between them. The CDR3 sequence is 13 residues long. The germline gives CDR1 SGHTA, CDR2 FQGNSA. Written as DNA, the CDR3 is TGTGCCAGCAGCTTAACCGTAGGTTCACCCCTCCACTTT. It translates to CASSLTVGSPLHF.

The chain employs TRBV10-3 and TRBJ2-1; 12 nucleotides match TRBD2. This CDR3 is 18 amino acids long. Germline CDR1 reads ENHRY; CDR2 reads SYGVKD. Trimming cost V 7 bases and J 0 bases; bases outside gene matches: 10. CDR3 sequence (DNA): TGTGCCATCAACCCGACTAGCGGGGGACCAAGCTCCTACAATGAGCAGTTCTTC. Protein: CAINPTSGGPSSYNEQFF.

The chain is built from TRBV9 and TRBJ1-1; unclear D gene. Germline CDR1 is SGDLS and CDR2 is YYNGEE. There are 14 residues in the CDR3. Trimming cost V 0 bases and J 1 base, with 7 bases left between them. CDR3 sequence: CASSVAWGNTEAFF. In DNA, the CDR3 is TGTGCCAGCAGCGTAGCATGGGGGAACACTGAAGCTTTCTTT.

The chain couples TRBV6-5 to TRBJ2-5; D not certain. The CDR3 is 14 residues long. Germline lookup yields CDR1 MNHEY and CDR2 SVGAGI. V was pared by 0 bases and J by 1 base, with 6 bases between. The CDR3 DNA follows: TGTGCCAGCAGTTACTCGGCTAGCCAAGAGACCCAGTACTTC. As protein: CASSYSASQETQYF.

This chain links TRBV6-2 or TRBV6-3 with TRBJ2-7, with no clear D. The CDR3 consists of 13 residues. V was clipped by 3 bases and J by 3 bases, with 9 bases between them. Germline V gene lookup returns CDR1 MNHEY and CDR2 SVGEGT. CDR3: CASSYTANYEQYF. In DNA, the CDR3 is TGTGCCAGCAGTTATACAGCGAACTACGAGCAGTACTTC.

V is TRBV15 and J is TRBJ1-2; D gene ambiguous. Germline assignment: CDR1 LNHNV and CDR2 YYDKDF (reference sequence). V gave up 1 base and J gave up 1 base, with 10 bases separating them. There are 15 residues in the CDR3. The CDR3 region is CATSRASGSNYGYTF. For the CDR3, the DNA is TGTGCCACCAGCAGAGCGAGCGGGAGTAACTATGGCTACACCTTC.

CDR3 in amino acids: CASRGGADKNIQYF. The CDR3 DNA reads as TGTGCCAGCAGAGGGGGGGCGGACAAAAACATTCAGTACTTC. V is TRBV2 and J is TRBJ2-4, with D maybe TRBD2 (7 bases). This CDR3 comprises 14 residues. V was shortened by 6 bases and J by 3 bases, with 12 bases between the two germline ends. Looked up from germline, CDR1 is SNHLY and CDR2 is FYNNEI.

This clone has just one count. The CDR3 loop reads CASSEARQNNSPLHF. The CDR3 nucleotides read TGTGCCAGCAGTGAAGCCCGACAGAATAATTCACCCCTCCACTTT. The J gene is TRBJ1-6, the V gene TRBV2; maybe TRBD1 (5 bases). In germline, CDR1 is SNHLY, CDR2 FYNNEI. V gave up 0 bases and J gave up 5 bases, with 8 bases separating them. The CDR3 spans 15 residues.

This chain uses TRBV12-3 or TRBV12-4 with TRBJ2-7; possibly TRBD2 for D (5 bases). The CDR3 runs to 13 residues. Trimming removed 6 bases at V and 6 bases at J, with 15 bases between. The CDR3 sequence: CASSRRGAGEQYV. The CDR3 DNA sequence: TGTGCCAGCAGCCGACGGGGAGCCGGCGAGCAGTACGTC.

The chain's CDR3 is CASSQGGGGNTIYF. CDR3 sequence (DNA): TGTGCCAGCAGCCAAGGGGGAGGTGGAAACACCATATATTTT. The rearrangement joins TRBV3-1 (or the pseudogene TRBV3-2) to TRBJ1-3; D remains unclear. Trimming shortened V by 1 base and J by 3 bases, and 7 bases separated the two germline ends. Germline CDR1 is LGHDT and CDR2 is YNNKEL (reference sequence). CDR3 length: 14 residues.

The chain has TRBV5-4 and TRBJ2-5, with D unresolved. V was clipped by 0 bases and J by 5 bases, with 14 bases between them. Germline V CDR1 and CDR2: SGHNT, YYREEE (reference sequence). This CDR3 spans 15 amino acids. The CDR3 region has the DNA TGTGCCAGCAGCTTGGAAAAGGCCTCTCAGGAGACCCAGTACTTC. Its translation is CASSLEKASQETQYF.

The rearrangement uses TRBV6-5 and TRBJ1-1, with D maybe TRBD1 (5 bases). V was pared by 7 bases and J by 8 bases, with 20 bases between. The germline CDR1 and CDR2 sequences are MNHEY and SVGAGI. The CDR3 totals 14 residues. For the CDR3, the DNA is TGTGCCAGCAATAAACCGGGGGGAGGGATCGAAGCTTTCTTT. Translating gives CASNKPGGGIEAFF.

This clone has just one count. Within the sample, other DNA sequences also encode this same CDR3. This chain connects TRBV9 to TRBJ1-2; no clear D. Germline CDR1 is SGDLS and CDR2 is YYNGEE. Trimming cost V 0 bases and J 5 bases, with 8 bases left between them. This CDR3 contains 13 residues. CDR3 in amino acids: CASSVEGSYGYTF. CDR3 bases: TGTGCCAGCAGCGTAGAGGGTTCGTATGGCTACACCTTC.

This sequence joins TRBV6-5 and TRBJ1-2, with TRBD1 matching 7 bases. V lost 6 bases, J lost 7 bases, and 11 bases stayed unmatched. Per germline, CDR1 MNHEY and CDR2 SVGAGI. The CDR3 consists of 14 residues. The CDR3 sequence: CASRDTGASSGYTF. The CDR3 nucleotides are TGTGCCAGCAGAGACACAGGGGCCTCGTCTGGCTACACCTTC.